This T cell receptor beta chain was found in a study of T cells in Graves' hyperthyroidism and ophthalmopathy. Study-wide results and limits: For ophthalmopathy, model prediction preceded onset by a median 6.5 months.

This clonotype was seen repeatedly, ten times or more. Its antigen is undetermined. The CDR3 consists of 14 residues. J gave up 4 bases and V 4 bases, and 7 bases lay outside the gene matches. Germline-derived CDR1 and CDR2 are MDHEN and SYDVKM. Amplification of TCR beta CDR3 regions was performed using RNA transcripts as template. The HTBI primer set served for first-round RT-PCR of the TCR CDR3. One entry per CDR3 protein, called by TCRdb with MiXCR from the multiplex PCR reads. This table holds under 450,000 distinct CDR3 sequences, approximately 15% found once. The receptor was derived from a man between 25 and 39 years old with Graves' hyperthyroidism that later progressed to Graves' ophthalmopathy. Sequencing input: blood. The rearrangement uses TRBV28 and TRBJ2-7, with TRBD2 matching 7 bases. The CDR3 loop reads CASSYQRGVYEQYF. Written as DNA, the CDR3 is TGTGCCAGCAGTTACCAGCGGGGAGTATACGAGCAGTACTTC.